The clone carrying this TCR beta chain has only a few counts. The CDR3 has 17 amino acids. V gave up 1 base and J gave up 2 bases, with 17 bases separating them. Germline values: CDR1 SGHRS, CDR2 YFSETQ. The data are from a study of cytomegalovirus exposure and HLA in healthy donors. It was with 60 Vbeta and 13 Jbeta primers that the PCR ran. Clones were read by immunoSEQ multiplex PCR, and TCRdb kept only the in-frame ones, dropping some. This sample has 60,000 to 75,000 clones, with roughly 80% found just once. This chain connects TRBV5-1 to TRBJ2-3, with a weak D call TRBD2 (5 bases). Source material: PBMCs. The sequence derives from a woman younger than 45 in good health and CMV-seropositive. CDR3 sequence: CASSLFGAETNTDTQYF. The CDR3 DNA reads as TGCGCCAGCAGCTTGTTCGGAGCGGAGACGAACACAGATACGCAGTATTTT.